This T cell receptor beta chain was identified during a study of response to subunit inactivated influenza vaccine. In TCRdb, the RT-PCR reads were re-called with MiXCR into one record per CDR3 protein. Altogether about 700,000 distinct CDR3 sequences are present, 12% to 15% being singletons, with the ten largest covering roughly 7.2%. The germline V and J ends were trimmed by 6 bases and 7 bases, with 15 bases remaining between them. CDR1 is MNHNS and CDR2 is SASEGT in the germline V gene. The CDR3 sequence is 14 residues long. Study-wide results and limits: It was the authors' suggestion that each seasonal influenza vaccination recruits few new T cells.

About this clonotype itself: The antigen is not known.

The material was PBMCs from blood, obtained around two weeks before vaccination. The receptor comes from a man between 45 and 60 years old who received an inactivated influenza vaccine. The J gene is TRBJ2-2, the V gene TRBV6-1; tentatively, D is TRBD2 (6 bases). CDR3 DNA: TGTGCCAGCAGCCGCCGGGAGCGAAACGGGGAGCTGTTTTTT. Protein product: CASSRRERNGELFF.